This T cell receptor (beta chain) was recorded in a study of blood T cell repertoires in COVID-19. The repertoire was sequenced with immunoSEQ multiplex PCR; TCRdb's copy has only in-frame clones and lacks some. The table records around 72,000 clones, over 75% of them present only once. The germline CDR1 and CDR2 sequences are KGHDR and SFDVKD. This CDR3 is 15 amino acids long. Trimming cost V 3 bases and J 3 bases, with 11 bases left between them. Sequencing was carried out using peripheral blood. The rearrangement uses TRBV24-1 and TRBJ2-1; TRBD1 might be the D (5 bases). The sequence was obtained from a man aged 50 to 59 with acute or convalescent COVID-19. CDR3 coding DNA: TGTGCCACCAGTGATCCACAGGTTAGCTACAATGAGCAGTTCTTC. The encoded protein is CATSDPQVSYNEQFF.